The 14 T cell receptor beta chains below all came from one sample that was sequenced in a study of blood T cell repertoires in COVID-19 (dated by TCRdb to about 2020). Library construction relied on the immunoSEQ multiplex PCR assay. Not all clones reach the TCRdb copy of this immuneACCESS table, which keeps in-frame sequences only. Checked studies attribute under half of the gap to unresolved V genes and leave the rest unexplained. Across this sample there are 400,000 to 550,000 clones, with around 90% seen only once. 1.5% to 2% of the sample is in the top ten clones. The sample consisted of PBMCs or T cells enriched from blood (not recorded which). Receptors were obtained from a woman between 18 and 29 years old with acute COVID-19.

A word on this clone: Other nucleotide sequences from this sample produce the same CDR3. For the CDR3, the DNA is TGTGCCAGCTCACCGCCGGGACATCAAGAGACCCAGTACTTC. It specifies CASSPPGHQETQYF. The gene calls are TRBV18 and TRBJ2-5; TRBD1 is a possible D gene (6 bases). Trimming took off 3 bases at V and 2 bases at J, with 10 bases between the two ends. CDR3 size: 14 residues. The germline gives CDR1 KGHSH, CDR2 LQKENI.

The J gene is TRBJ2-3, the V gene TRBV6-2 or TRBV6-3; 14 nucleotides agree with TRBD2. CDR3 length equals 17 residues. Germline CDR1 is MNHEY and CDR2 is SVGEGT. V was clipped by 2 bases and J by 7 bases; unmatched bases: 8. The CDR3 is CASSYPPTSGRAYTQYF. DNA of the CDR3: TGTGCCAGCAGTTACCCACCGACTAGCGGGAGGGCCTATACGCAGTATTTT.

The chain is built from TRBV6-2 or TRBV6-3 and TRBJ1-1, with D possibly matching TRBD1 (5 bases). CDR1 and CDR2 from the germline V gene are MNHEY and SVGEGT. The CDR3 loop spans 17 amino acids. Between the trimmed V and J ends, which lost 2 bases and 1 base, there was a span of 17 bases. DNA of the CDR3: TGTGCCAGCAGTTACACCCCCCAGACAGACGGGAACACTGAAGCTTTCTTT. This encodes CASSYTPQTDGNTEAFF.

The chain uses TRBV6-1 and TRBJ1-6; 11 bases align to TRBD1. V shed 3 bases, J shed 9 bases, and the junction held 4 bases outside the gene matches. Germline values: CDR1 MNHNS, CDR2 SASEGT. The CDR3 loop spans 15 amino acids. The CDR3 reads CASSEGDRGSSPLHF. The CDR3 DNA reads as TGTGCCAGCAGTGAGGGGGACAGGGGGAGTTCACCCCTCCACTTT.

This clone was seen just once. The DNA for the CDR3 is TGTGCAAGTCGCTTAGAGCCGCCCCGGATGGAGGGAGGCCACACAGATACGCAGTATTTT. It is translated as CASRLEPPRMEGGHTDTQYF. The chain employs TRBV12-2 and TRBJ2-3; the table names TRBD2, a call not compared with the DNA. TRBV12-2 is listed as a pseudogene. CDR3 length: 20 residues.

This clone was detected only a few times. The chain combines TRBV2 with TRBJ2-1; the match to TRBD2 covers 9 bases. The trim removed 8 bases at V and 7 bases at J, leaving 15 bases unmatched. The length of the CDR3 is 16 residues. The germline V gene has CDR1 SNHLY and CDR2 FYNNEI. The CDR3 protein is CASLNRAGGHRNEQFF. The CDR3 DNA reads as TGTGCCAGCCTAAACCGGGCGGGGGGGCATCGGAATGAGCAGTTCTTC.

This chain uses TRBV19 with TRBJ1-3, with no clear D. Germline-derived CDR1 and CDR2 are LNHDA and SQIVND (reference sequence). This CDR3 has 20 residues. V gave up 5 bases and J gave up 0 bases, with 26 bases separating them. DNA of the CDR3: TGTGCCAGTAGTGTCTTCCATGTAATAAGAGGTCCTTGCTCTGGAAACACCATATATTTT. As protein: CASSVFHVIRGPCSGNTIYF. Full variable domain (remainder filled in from reference TRBV19 and TRBJ1-3): DGGITQSPKYLFRKEGQNVTLSCEQNLNHDAMYWYRQDPGQGLRLIYYSQIVNDFQKGDIAEGYSVSREKKESFPLTVTSAQKNPTAFYLCASSVFHVIRGPCSGNTIYFGEGSWLTVV.

The chain is built from TRBV6-5 and TRBJ2-7; D is possibly TRBD2 (7 bases). Germline assignment: CDR1 MNHEY and CDR2 SVGAGI. Trimming took 11 bases from V and 3 from J, leaving 17 bases between them. The CDR3 length is 13 residues. The CDR3 bases are TGTGCCTGCGGGGGCGGGTCGGTCTACGAGCAGTACTTC. Its translation: CACGGGSVYEQYF.

The chain combines TRBV19 with TRBJ2-1; TRBD2 matches 9 bases. V lost 1 base, J lost 9 bases, and 4 bases stayed unmatched. The CDR3 is 14 residues long. Germline V gives CDR1 LNHDA, CDR2 SQIVND (reference sequence). CDR3 protein: CASSIVAGVGEQFF. The DNA of the CDR3 is TGTGCCAGTAGTATAGTAGCGGGAGTTGGTGAGCAGTTCTTC.

V gene TRBV7-2 combines with J gene TRBJ2-1; 7 nucleotides agree with TRBD2. The CDR3 is 17 amino acids. The V gene end was trimmed by 1 base and the J gene end by 6 bases; junction bases not matched to a gene: 12. The germline CDR1 and CDR2 sequences are SGHTA and FQGNSA. This CDR3 reads CASSLVAGGSRSNEQFF. CDR3 bases: TGTGCCAGCAGCTTAGTGGCAGGCGGGAGTCGGTCCAATGAGCAGTTCTTC.

V gene TRBV6-5 combines with J gene TRBJ1-4, with TRBD1 matching over 11 bases. The CDR3 length is 16 residues. Germline V CDR1 and CDR2: MNHEY, SVGAGI. After removal of 0 bases from V and 8 bases from J, the junction contained 5 bases not matched to a gene. CDR3 coding DNA: TGTGCCAGCAGTTACTCGACGGGACAGGGGGTCGAAAAACTGTTTTTT. Amino acids: CASSYSTGQGVEKLFF.

J is TRBJ1-1 and V is TRBV7-9; 11 positions match TRBD1. CDR1 is SEHNR and CDR2 is FQNEAQ in the germline V gene (reference sequence). The CDR3 sequence is 16 residues long. After removal of 5 bases from V and 2 bases from J, the junction contained 7 bases not matched to a gene. As DNA, the CDR3 is TGTGCCAGCAGCCCTAGGACAGGGGGCTTTAACACTGAAGCTTTCTTT. The encoded protein is CASSPRTGGFNTEAFF.

This chain joins TRBV6-5 and TRBJ2-7, with 10 positions matching TRBD2. The CDR3 spans 13 residues. J gave up 3 bases and V 5 bases, and 1 base lay outside the gene matches. Per the germline V gene, CDR1 is MNHEY and CDR2 is SVGAGI. CDR3 sequence reads: CASSLAGVYEQYF. Here the CDR3 DNA reads TGTGCCAGCAGTCTAGCGGGAGTCTACGAGCAGTACTTC.

The chain uses TRBV3-1 (or the pseudogene TRBV3-2) and TRBJ1-4; 7 nucleotides agree with TRBD1. V shed 1 base and J 6 bases; nucleotides not matched to a gene: 5. CDR3 length: 15 residues. The germline V gene encodes CDR1 LGHDT and CDR2 YNNKEL (reference sequence). The CDR3 nucleotides read TGTGCCAGCAGCCAAGGACAGGGAGGTGATGAAAAACTGTTTTTT. Its translation: CASSQGQGGDEKLFF.